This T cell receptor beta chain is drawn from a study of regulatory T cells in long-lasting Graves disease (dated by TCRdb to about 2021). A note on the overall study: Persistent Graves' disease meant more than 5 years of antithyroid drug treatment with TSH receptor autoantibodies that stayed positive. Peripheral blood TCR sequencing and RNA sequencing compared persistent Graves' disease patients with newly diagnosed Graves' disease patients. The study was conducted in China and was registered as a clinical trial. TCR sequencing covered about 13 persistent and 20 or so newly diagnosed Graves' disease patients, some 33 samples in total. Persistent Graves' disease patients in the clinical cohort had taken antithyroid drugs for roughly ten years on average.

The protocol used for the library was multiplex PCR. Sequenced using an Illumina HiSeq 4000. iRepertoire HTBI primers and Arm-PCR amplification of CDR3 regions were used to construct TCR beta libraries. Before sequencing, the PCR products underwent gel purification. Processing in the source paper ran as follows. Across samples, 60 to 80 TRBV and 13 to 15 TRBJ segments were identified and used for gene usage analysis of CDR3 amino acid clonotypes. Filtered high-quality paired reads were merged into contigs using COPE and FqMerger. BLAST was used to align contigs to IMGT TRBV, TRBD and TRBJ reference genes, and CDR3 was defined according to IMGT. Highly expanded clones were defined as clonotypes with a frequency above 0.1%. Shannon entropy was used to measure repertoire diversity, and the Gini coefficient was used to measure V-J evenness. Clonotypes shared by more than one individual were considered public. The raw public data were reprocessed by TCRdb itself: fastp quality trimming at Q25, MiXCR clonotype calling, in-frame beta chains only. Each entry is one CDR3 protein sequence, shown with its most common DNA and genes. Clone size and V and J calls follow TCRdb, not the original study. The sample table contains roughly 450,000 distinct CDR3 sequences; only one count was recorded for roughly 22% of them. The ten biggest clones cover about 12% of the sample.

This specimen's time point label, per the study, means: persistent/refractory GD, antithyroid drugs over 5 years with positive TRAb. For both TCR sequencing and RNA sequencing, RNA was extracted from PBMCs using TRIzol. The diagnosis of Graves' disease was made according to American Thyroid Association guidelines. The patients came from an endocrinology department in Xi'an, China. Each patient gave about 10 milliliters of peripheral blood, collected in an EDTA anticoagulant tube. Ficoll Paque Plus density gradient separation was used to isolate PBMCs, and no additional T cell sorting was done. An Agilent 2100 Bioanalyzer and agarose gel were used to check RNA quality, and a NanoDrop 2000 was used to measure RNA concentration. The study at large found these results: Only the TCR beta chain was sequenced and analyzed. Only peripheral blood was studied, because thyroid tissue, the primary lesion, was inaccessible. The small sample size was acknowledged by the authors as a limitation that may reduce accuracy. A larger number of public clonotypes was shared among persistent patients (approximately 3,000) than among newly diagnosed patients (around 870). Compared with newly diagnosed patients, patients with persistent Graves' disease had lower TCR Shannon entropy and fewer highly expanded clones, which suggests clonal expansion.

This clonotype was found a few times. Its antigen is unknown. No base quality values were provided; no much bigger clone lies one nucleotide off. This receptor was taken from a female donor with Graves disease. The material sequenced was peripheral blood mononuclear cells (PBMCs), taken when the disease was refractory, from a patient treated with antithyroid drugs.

The nucleotides are TGTGCCAGCTACCAAACGGGAGCTAACTATGGCTACACCTTC. It is translated as CASYQTGANYGYTF. This receptor chain uses TRBV6-1 and TRBJ1-2; the D gene remains uncertain. Inclusive of the bounding cysteine and phenylalanine, the CDR3 is 14 residues long. The retained sequence is limited to the CDR3, 42 bases, with the frame set at the first base. The junction carries 13 bases between V and J, which are trimmed by 8 bases and 0 bases respectively. The germline V gene sets CDR1 to MNHNS and CDR2 to SASEGT.